The clone carrying this T cell receptor (beta chain) was seen more than once but under ten times. Its antigen is undetermined. Amplification of TCR beta CDR3 regions used RNA as the template. Carried out on the TCR CDR3, a first-round RT-PCR used the HTBI primer set. TCRdb re-derived calls from the multiplex PCR reads in MiXCR, one entry per CDR3 protein. The table lists approximately 640,000 distinct CDR3 sequences, over 40% of them singletons. The sample belongs to a study of T cells in Graves' hyperthyroidism and ophthalmopathy. Regarding the study as a whole: The model made its ophthalmopathy prediction, and onset followed a median about 6.8 months later. Most thyroid clonotypes expanded above 0.001 were also detected in blood.

Researchers barred patients who had uncontrolled infection, other autoimmune disease, pregnancy or lactation. Every diagnosis used clinical symptoms, serum thyroxine and TRAb, thyroid ultrasound and orbital computed tomography. Germline values: CDR1 DFQATT, CDR2 SNEGSKA (reference sequence). Germline trimming cut 6 bases from V and 2 bases from J; bases unmatched to any gene: 13. This CDR3 contains 16 residues. This chain links TRBV20-1 with TRBJ2-7, with TRBD2 matching over 10 bases. The sequencing input was peripheral blood or thyroid tissue (not recorded which). This TCR came from an adult man with Graves' disease, either hyperthyroidism or ophthalmopathy (not recorded which). CDR3 DNA: TGCAGTGCCAAGCTAGCGGGAGTATTGTTTGCCTACGAGCAGTACTTC. Residues: CSAKLAGVLFAYEQYF.